Included here is one TCR beta chain sequence, with context. The repertoire was sequenced with immunoSEQ multiplex PCR; TCRdb's copy has only in-frame clones and lacks some. The repertoire consists of 200,000 to 250,000 clones, with around nine tenths occurring once and the leading ten covering around 2.8%. The record originates from a study of blood T cell repertoires in COVID-19. Study summary: Some COVID-19 samples were acute and others convalescent; all came from the United States, Italy and Spain.

The V gene end was trimmed by 7 bases and the J gene end by 3 bases; junction bases not matched to a gene: 9. This CDR3 region has 14 residues. Germline CDR1 is SGHNT and CDR2 is YYREEE (reference sequence). This clonotype was sampled from an older woman with acute or convalescent COVID-19. The V gene is TRBV5-4, the J gene TRBJ1-1; 7 bases are a match to TRBD1. The sequenced material came from peripheral blood. The CDR3 DNA follows: TGTGCCAGCTATGACAGGGAGGCAGACACTGAAGCTTTCTTT. Its protein product is CASYDREADTEAFF.